This T cell receptor beta chain originates from a study of beta chain features in type 1 diabetes. Study results and caveats: When Type 1 diabetes patients were examined, their TCRB CDR3s proved moderately but significantly shorter in all four CD4+ subsets.

This clone was seen a few times. What it binds is unknown. Expressed TCRB transcripts were sequenced because the entire RNA isolate underwent reverse transcription. Assay used: immunoSEQ multiplex PCR; TCRdb lists only in-frame clones, some missing. The sample lists roughly 260,000 clones; roughly a tenth were seen once. The CDR3 is 15 residues long. Trimming took 3 bases from V and 0 from J; bases not matched to a gene: 2. Germline lookup yields CDR1 MNHEY and CDR2 SVGAGI. The TCR comes from a man under 40 with type 1 diabetes. The sequencing sample was made of naive CD4+ T cells from blood. The V call is TRBV6-5, the J call TRBJ2-7, with 10 bases that match TRBD1. The CDR3 protein is CASSYGTGVSYEQYF. Written as DNA, the CDR3 is TGTGCCAGCAGTTATGGGACAGGGGTCTCCTACGAGCAGTACTTC.